This TCR beta chain originates from a study of cytomegalovirus exposure and HLA in healthy donors. Researchers ran the PCR with 60 Vbeta and 13 Jbeta primers. Clones were read by immunoSEQ multiplex PCR, and TCRdb kept only the in-frame ones, dropping some. The table has about 130,000 clones, roughly four fifths seen once. CDR3 length: 14 residues. The germline CDR1 and CDR2 sequences are MNHEY and SVGAGI. Germline trimming cut 7 bases from V and 10 bases from J; bases unmatched to any gene: 12. Study-level points and caveats: Indistinguishable V segments, including TRBV6-2 and TRBV6-3, were excluded. Most sequenced TCRs were rare (though some public TCRs occurred in many donors).

This clone turned up a few times. What it recognizes is unknown. V gene TRBV6-5 combines with J gene TRBJ1-1; 10 positions match TRBD1. Sequencing input: PBMCs. This clonotype was sampled from a woman between 55 and 75 years old in good health and CMV-seropositive. CDR3 in amino acids: CASNPTGGDGGAFF. The CDR3 region has the DNA TGTGCCAGCAACCCGACAGGGGGCGACGGAGGAGCTTTCTTT.